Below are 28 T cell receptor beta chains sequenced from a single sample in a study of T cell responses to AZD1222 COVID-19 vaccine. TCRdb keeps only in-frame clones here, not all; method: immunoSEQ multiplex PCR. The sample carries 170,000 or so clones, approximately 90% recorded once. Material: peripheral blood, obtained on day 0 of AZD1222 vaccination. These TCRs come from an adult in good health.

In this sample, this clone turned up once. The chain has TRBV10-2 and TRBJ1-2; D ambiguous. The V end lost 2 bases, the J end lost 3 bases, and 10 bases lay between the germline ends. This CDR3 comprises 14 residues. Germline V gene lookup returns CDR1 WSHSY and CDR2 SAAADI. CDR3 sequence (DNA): TGCGCCAGCAGTGAGACAGCAGGACACTATGGCTACACCTTC. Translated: CASSETAGHYGYTF.

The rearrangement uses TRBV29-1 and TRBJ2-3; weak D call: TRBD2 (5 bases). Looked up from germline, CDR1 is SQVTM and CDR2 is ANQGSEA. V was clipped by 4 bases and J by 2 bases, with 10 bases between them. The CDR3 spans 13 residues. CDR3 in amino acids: CSVGETTTDTQYF. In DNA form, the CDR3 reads TGCAGCGTTGGCGAGACTACCACAGATACGCAGTATTTT.

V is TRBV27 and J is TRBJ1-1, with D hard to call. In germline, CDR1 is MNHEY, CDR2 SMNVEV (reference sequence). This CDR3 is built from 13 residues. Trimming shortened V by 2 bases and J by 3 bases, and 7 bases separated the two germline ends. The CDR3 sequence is CASSLRVDTEAFF. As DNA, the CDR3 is TGTGCCAGCAGTTTAAGGGTGGACACTGAAGCTTTCTTT.

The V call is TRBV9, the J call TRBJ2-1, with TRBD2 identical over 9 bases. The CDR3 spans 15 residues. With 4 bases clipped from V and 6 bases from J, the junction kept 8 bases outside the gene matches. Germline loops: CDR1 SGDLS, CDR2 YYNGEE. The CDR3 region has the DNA TGTGCCAGCAGCATCGGGACTAGCAGGCTCAATGAGCAGTTCTTC. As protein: CASSIGTSRLNEQFF.

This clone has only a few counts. Written as DNA, the CDR3 is TGTGCCAGTAGTACCGGGACAGGGGTTGGACAGCCCCAGCATTTT. It yields the protein CASSTGTGVGQPQHF. The gene calls are TRBV19 and TRBJ1-5, with 10 bases matching TRBD1. This CDR3 is 15 amino acids long. Germline V gene data show CDR1 as LNHDA and CDR2 as SQIVND (reference sequence). The V segment lost 4 bases and the J segment 7 bases; nucleotides outside the gene matches: 7.

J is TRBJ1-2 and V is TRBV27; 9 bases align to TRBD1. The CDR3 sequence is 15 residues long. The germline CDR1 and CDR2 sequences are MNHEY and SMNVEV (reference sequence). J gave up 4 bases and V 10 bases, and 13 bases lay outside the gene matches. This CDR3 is CATSARDRDLYGYTF. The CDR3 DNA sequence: TGTGCCACCTCCGCTAGGGACAGGGACCTCTATGGCTACACCTTC.

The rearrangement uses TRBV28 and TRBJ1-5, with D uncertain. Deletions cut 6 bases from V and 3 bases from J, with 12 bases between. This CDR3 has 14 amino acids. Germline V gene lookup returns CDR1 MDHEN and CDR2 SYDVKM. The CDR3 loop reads CASSSGFANQPQHF. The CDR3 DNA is TGTGCCAGCAGCTCGGGATTCGCCAATCAGCCCCAGCATTTT.

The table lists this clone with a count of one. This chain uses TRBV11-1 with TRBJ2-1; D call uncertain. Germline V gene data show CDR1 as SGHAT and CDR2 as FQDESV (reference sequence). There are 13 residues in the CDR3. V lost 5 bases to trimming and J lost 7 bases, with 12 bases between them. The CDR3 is CASSRASANEQFF. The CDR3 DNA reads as TGTGCCAGCAGCCGGGCATCGGCTAATGAGCAGTTCTTC.

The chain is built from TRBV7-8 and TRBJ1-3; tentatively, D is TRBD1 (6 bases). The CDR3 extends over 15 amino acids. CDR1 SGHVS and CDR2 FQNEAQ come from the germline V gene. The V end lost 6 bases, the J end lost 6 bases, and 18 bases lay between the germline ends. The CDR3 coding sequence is TGTGCCAGCAGGGGGATTTGGACAGATCCAAACACCATATATTTT. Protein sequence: CASRGIWTDPNTIYF.

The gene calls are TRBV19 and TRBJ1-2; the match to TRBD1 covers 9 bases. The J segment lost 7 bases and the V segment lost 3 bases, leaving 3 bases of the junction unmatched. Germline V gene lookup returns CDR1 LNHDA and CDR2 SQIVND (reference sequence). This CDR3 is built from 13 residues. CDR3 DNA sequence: TGTGCCAGTAGTATGAGGGACAGGGCTGGCTACACCTTC. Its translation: CASSMRDRAGYTF.

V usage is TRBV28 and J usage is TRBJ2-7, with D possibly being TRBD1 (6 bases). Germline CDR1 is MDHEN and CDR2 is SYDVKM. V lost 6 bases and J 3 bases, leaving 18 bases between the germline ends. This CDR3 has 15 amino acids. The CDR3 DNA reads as TGTGCCAGCAGCCTCTGGACAGACGTCAACTACGAGCAGTACTTC. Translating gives CASSLWTDVNYEQYF.

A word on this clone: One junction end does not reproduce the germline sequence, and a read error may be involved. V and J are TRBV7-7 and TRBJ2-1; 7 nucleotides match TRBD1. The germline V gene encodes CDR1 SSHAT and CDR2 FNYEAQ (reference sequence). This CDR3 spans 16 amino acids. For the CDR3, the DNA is TGTGCTAGCAGCATAGAGACAGGGATCGCCTACAATGAGCAGTTCTTC. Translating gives CASSIETGIAYNEQFF.

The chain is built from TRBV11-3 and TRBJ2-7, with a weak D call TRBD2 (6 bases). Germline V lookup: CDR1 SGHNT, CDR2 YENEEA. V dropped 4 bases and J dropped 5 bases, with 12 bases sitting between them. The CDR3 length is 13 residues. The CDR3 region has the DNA TGTGCCAGCAGCTCCCGGGGGATCGACGAGCAGTACTTC. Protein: CASSSRGIDEQYF.

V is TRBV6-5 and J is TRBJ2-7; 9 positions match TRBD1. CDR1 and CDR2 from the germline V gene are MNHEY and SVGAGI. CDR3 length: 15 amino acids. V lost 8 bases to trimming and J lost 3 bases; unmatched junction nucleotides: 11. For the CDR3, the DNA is TGTGCCAGCTGGTTATCCGGGACAGGGAACTACGAGCAGTACTTC. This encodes CASWLSGTGNYEQYF.

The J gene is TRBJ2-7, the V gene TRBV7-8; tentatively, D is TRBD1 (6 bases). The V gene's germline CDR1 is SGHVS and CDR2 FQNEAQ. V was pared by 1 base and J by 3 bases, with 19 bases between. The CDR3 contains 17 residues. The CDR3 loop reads CASSLEAGLQGNYEQYF. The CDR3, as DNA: TGTGCCAGCAGCTTAGAAGCAGGTTTACAGGGCAACTACGAGCAGTACTTC.

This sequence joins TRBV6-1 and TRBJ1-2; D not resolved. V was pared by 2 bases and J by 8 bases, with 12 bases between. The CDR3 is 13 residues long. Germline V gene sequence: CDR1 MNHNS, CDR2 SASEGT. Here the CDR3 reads CASSEKGYGGYTF. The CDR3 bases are TGTGCCAGCAGTGAAAAAGGGTATGGCGGCTACACCTTC.

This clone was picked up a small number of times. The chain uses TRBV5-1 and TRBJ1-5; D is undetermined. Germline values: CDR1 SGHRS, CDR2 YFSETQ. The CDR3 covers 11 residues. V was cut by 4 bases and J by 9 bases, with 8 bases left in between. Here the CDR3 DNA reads TGCGCCAGCAGCCCATTGCTGCCCCAGCATTTT. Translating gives CASSPLLPQHF.

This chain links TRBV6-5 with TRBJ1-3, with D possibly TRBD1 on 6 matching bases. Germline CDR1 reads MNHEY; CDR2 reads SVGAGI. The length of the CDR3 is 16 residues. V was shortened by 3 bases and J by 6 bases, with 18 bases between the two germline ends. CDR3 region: CASSYQGTRGLNTIYF. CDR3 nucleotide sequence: TGTGCCAGCAGTTATCAGGGGACCCGCGGTCTAAACACCATATATTTT.

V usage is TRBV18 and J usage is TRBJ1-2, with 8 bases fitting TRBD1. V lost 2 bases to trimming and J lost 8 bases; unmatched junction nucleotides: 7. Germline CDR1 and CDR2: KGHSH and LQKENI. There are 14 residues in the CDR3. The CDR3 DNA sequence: TGTGCCAGCTCACCAGGAGACAGGGGTGGAGGCTACACCTTC. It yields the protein CASSPGDRGGGYTF.

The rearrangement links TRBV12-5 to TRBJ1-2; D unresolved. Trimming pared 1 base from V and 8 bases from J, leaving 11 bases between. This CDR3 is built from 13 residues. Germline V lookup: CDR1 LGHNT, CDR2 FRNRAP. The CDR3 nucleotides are TGTGCTAGTGGTTTGGGGACCGGGCTCGGCTACACCTTC. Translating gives CASGLGTGLGYTF.

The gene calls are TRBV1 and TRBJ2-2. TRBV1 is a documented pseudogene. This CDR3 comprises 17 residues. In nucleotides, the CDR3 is TGCACCAGCAGCCAACCCCTAGGGATTGCGAACACCGGGGAGCTGTTTTTT. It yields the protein CTSSQPLGIANTGELFF.

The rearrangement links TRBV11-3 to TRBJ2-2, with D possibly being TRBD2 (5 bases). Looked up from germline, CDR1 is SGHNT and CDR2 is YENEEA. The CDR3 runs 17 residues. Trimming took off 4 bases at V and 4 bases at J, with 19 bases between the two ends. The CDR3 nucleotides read TGTGCCAGCAGCTATTTTGGGCAGTCGAGGGCCACCGGGGAGCTGTTTTTT. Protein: CASSYFGQSRATGELFF.

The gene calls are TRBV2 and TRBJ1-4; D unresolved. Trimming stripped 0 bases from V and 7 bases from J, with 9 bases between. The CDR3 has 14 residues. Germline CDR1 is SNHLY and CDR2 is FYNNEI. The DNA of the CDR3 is TGTGCCAGCAGTGAAGCACCCGCGAGTGAAAAACTGTTTTTT. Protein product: CASSEAPASEKLFF.

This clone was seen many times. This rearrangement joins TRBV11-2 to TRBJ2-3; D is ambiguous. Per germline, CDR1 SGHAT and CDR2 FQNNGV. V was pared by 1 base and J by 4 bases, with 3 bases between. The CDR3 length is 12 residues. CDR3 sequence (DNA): TGTGCCAGCAGCTTAGGGCCAGATACGCAGTATTTT. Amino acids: CASSLGPDTQYF.

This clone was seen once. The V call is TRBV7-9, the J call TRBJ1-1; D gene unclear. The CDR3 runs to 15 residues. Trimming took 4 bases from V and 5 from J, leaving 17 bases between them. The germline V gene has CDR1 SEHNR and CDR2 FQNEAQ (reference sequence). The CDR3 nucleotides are TGTGCCAGCAGCTCTCTGGGAACACTGGGAACTGAAGCTTTCTTT. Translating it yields CASSSLGTLGTEAFF. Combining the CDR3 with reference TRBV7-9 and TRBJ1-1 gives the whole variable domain DTGVSQNPRHKITKRGQNVTFRCDPISEHNRLYWYRQTLGQGPEFLTYFQNEAQLEKSRLLSDRFSAERPKGSFSTLEIQRTEQGDSAMYLCASSSLGTLGTEAFFGQGTRLTVV.

The CDR3 is CASTATILYGYTF. The CDR3 DNA reads TGTGCCAGCACAGCTACAATACTCTATGGCTACACCTTC. The gene calls are TRBV6-6 and TRBJ1-2, with D unclear. Trimming removed 7 bases at V and 4 bases at J, with 13 bases between. The CDR3 consists of 13 residues. Per the germline V gene, CDR1 is MNHNY and CDR2 is SVGAGI (reference sequence).

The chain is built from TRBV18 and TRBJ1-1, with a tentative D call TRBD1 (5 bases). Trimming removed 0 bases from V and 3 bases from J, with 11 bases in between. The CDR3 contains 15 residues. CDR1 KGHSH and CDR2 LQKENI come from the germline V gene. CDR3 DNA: TGTGCCAGCTCACCACCGTGGGGGAGGGACACTGAAGCTTTCTTT. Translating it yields CASSPPWGRDTEAFF.

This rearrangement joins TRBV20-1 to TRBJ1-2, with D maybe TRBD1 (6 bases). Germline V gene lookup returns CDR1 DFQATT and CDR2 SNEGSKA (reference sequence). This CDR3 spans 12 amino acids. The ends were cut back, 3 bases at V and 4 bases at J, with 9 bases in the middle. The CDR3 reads CSASWTAYGYTF. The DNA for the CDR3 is TGCAGTGCTAGTTGGACAGCCTATGGCTACACCTTC.